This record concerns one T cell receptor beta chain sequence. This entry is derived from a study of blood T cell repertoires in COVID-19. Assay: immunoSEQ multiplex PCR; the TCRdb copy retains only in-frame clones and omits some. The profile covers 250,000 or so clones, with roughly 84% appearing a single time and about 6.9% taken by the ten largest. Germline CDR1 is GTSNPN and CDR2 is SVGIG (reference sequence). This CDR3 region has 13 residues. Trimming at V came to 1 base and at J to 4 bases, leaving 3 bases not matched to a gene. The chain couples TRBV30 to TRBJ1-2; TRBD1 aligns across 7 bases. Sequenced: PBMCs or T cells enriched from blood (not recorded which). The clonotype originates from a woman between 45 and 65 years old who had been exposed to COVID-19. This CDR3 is CAWSAGGSYGYTF. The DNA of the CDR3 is TGTGCCTGGAGTGCAGGGGGGAGCTATGGCTACACCTTC.